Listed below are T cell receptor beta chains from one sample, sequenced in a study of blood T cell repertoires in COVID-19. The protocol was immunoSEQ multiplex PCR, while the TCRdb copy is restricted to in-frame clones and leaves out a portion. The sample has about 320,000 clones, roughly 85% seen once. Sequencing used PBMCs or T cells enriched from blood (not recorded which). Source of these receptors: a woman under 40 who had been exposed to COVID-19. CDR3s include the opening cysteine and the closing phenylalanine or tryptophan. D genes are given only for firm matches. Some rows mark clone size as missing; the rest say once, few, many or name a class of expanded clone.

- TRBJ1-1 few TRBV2 TGTGCCAGCAGTGAAGCTGCCAGAGGGTCTGAAGCTTTCTTT CASSEAARGSEAFF
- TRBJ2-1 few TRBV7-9 TGTGCCAGCAGCTTATCCTCCAATGAGCAGTTCTTC CASSLSSNEQFF
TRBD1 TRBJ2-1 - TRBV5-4 TGTGCCAGCAGCGCTTCCGGGACAGGGTATGATGAGCAGTTCTTC CASSASGTGYDEQFF
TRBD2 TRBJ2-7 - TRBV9 TGTGCCAGCAACCGGGGCGGGAGTGTCTCCGAGCAGTACTTC CASNRGGSVSEQYF
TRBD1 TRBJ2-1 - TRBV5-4 TGTGCCAGCAGCGCACGGGACAGGGGCAATGAGCAGTTCTTC CASSARDRGNEQFF
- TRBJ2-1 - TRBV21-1 TGTGCCAGCAGCAACGCGGGGGGGCCGGACAATGAGCAGTTCTTC CASSNAGGPDNEQFF
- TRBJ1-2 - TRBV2 TGTGCCGTCTTTGGACAGCACTATGGCTACACCTTC CAVFGQHYGYTF
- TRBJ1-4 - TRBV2 TGTGCCAGCACCCCCGGTAATGAAAAACTGTTTTTT CASTPGNEKLFF
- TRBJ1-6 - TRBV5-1 TGCGCCAGCAGCTTGGCCGTGTATTATAATTCACCCCTCCACTTT CASSLAVYYNSPLHF
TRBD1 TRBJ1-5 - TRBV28 TGTGCCAGCTGGGGTATTTTACCGGGACAGCAAAAGTATAGCAATCAGCCCCAGCATTTT CASWGILPGQQKYSNQPQHF
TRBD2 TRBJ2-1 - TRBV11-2 TGTGCCAGCAGCTTAGTTCGGGGGAGGGAGAATGAGCAGTTCTTC CASSLVRGRENEQFF
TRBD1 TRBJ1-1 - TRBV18 TGTGCCAGCTCAACCGGGACAGGGGGCATCATGGGCACTGAAGCTTTCTTT CASSTGTGGIMGTEAFF
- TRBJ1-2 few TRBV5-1 TGCGCCAGCAGCCCGGGAGGAGGTGGCTACACCTTC CASSPGGGGYTF
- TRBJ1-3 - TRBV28 TGTGCCAGCAGTTTAACTATTGGCGGCCTATCCTCTGGAAACACCATATATTTT CASSLTIGGLSSGNTIYF
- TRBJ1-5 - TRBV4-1 TGCGCCAGCAGCCAAGAGCAGGGCAATCAGCCCCAGCATTTT CASSQEQGNQPQHF
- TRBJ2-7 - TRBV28 TGTGCCAGCACCCCCCATGCCTACGAGCAGTACTTC CASTPHAYEQYF
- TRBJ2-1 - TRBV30 TGTGCCTGGAGTCCTCGGGGGGAGCAGTTCTTC CAWSPRGEQFF
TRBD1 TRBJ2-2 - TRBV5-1 TGCGCCAGTACCCCGGGACAGGGTATCAACACCGGGGAGCTGTTTTTT CASTPGQGINTGELFF
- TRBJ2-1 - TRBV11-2 TGTGCCAGCAGCTTAGGGGGGACAGCGGGAGTCGGTTTGCATGAGCAGTTCTTC CASSLGGTAGVGLHEQFF
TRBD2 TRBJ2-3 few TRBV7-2 TGTGCCAGCAGCGGGGGACTAGCCGCCGTAGGTACGCAGTATTTT CASSGGLAAVGTQYF
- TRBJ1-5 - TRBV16 TGTGCCAGCAGCCAAGGGTCCGCTTATGAGGTCGGTCAGCCCCAGCATTTT CASSQGSAYEVGQPQHF
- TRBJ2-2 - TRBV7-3 TGTGCCAGCAGTCCCGTGGTCGGGACCGGGGAGCTGTTTTTT CASSPVVGTGELFF
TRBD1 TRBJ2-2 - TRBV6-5 TGTGCCAGCAGAAAGACGGGACAGTACACCGGGGAGCTGTTTTTT CASRKTGQYTGELFF
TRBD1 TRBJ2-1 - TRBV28 TGTGCCAGCAGAGACGTGGGACAGCTAACCTACAATGAGCAGTTCTTC CASRDVGQLTYNEQFF
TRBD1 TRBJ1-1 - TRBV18 TGTGCCAGCTCACCGAGGTTACAGGGGGCAGCGCGGAACACTGAAGCTTTCTTT CASSPRLQGAARNTEAFF
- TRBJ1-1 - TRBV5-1 TGCGCCAGCAGGGAGGAAGGGAACACTGAAGCTTTCTTT CASREEGNTEAFF
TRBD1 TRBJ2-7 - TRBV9 TGTGCCAGCAGCGTAGGACTTGACAGGGGGCAACCCTACGAGCAGTACTTC CASSVGLDRGQPYEQYF
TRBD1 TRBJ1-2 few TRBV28 TGTGCCAGCAGTGTCAGGGGGTCGGACTATGGCTACACCTTC CASSVRGSDYGYTF
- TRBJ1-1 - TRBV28 TGTGCCAGCAGGTCTACAGGGAGAGGGACTGAAGCTTTCTTT CASRSTGRGTEAFF
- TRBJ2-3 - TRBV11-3 TGTGCCAGCTCGGGGGTCGGTGGAGATACGCAGTATTTT CASSGVGGDTQYF
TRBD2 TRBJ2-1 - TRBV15 TGTGCCACCAGCAGAGATCACCCTACTAGCGGAGACAATGAGCAGTTCTTC CATSRDHPTSGDNEQFF
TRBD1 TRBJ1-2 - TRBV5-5 TGTGCCAGCAGCTTGGAAGGACAGGGACTCGGCTACACCTTC CASSLEGQGLGYTF
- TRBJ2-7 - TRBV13 TGTGCCAGCAGCTTAAAAGGAGAGGGCTACGAGCAGTACTTC CASSLKGEGYEQYF
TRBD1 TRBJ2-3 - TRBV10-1 TGCGCCAGCAGTGAGACAGGGACAGGACATCAAGATACGCAGTATTTT CASSETGTGHQDTQYF
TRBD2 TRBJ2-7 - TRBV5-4 TGTGCCAGCAGCTTGGCCACTAGCGCTGATCGCTACGAGCAGTACTTC CASSLATSADRYEQYF
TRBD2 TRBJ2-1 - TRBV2 TGTGCCAGCATCCCGACTAGCGGGGGCCCTATCTCCTACAATGAGCAGTTCTTC CASIPTSGGPISYNEQFF
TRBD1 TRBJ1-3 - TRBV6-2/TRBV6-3 TGTGCCAGCAGTGACCGGACAGGGTGGACTGGAAACACCATATATTTT CASSDRTGWTGNTIYF
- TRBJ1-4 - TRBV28 TGTGCCAGCAGTTCCGGGACACCCAATGAAAAACTGTTTTTT CASSSGTPNEKLFF
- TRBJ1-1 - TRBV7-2 TGTGCCAGCAGCGGTACAGGCGCCACTGAAGCTTTCTTT CASSGTGATEAFF
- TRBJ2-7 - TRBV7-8 TGTGCCAGCAGCTTCCCAGGGGCCGAGCAGTACTTC CASSFPGAEQYF
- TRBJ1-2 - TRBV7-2 TGTGCCAGCAGCATCACACAGGGTTTTCATCGTGGCTACACCTTC CASSITQGFHRGYTF
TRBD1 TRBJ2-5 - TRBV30 TGTGCCTGGGACAGGGGGCTAGAGACCCAGTACTTC CAWDRGLETQYF
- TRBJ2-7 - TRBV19 TGTGCCAGTAGTCACGGGGTTAACGAGCAGTACTTC CASSHGVNEQYF
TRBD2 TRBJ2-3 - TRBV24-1 TGTGCCACCAGTGATTACGGGAAAGTACTAGCGGGGGGGAGCACAGATACGCAGTATTTT CATSDYGKVLAGGSTDTQYF
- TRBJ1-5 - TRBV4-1 TGCGCCAGCAGCCAAGACGGTCAGGGGCAGCCCCAGCATTTT CASSQDGQGQPQHF
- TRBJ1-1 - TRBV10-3 TGTGCCATCAGTGAGCTTACAGGCTTGAACACTGAAGCTTTCTTT CAISELTGLNTEAFF
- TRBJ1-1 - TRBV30 TGTGCCTGGAGTGACGATAAGAAAGGAGGGAACACTGAAGCTTTCTTT CAWSDDKKGGNTEAFF
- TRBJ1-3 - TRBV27 TGTGCCAGCAGTTTATTTGGAGGGAGTTTGGGTGGAAACACCATATATTTT CASSLFGGSLGGNTIYF
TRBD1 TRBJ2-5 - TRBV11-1 TGTGCCAGCAGCCCACCGCAGACAGGGCAAGAGACCCAGTACTTC CASSPPQTGQETQYF
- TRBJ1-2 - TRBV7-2 TGTGCCAGCAGCTCACTGACGGCGGCTGGCTATGGCTACACCTTC CASSSLTAAGYGYTF
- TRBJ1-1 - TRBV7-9 TGTGCCAGCAGCCCGGACATTATGAACACTGAAGCTTTCTTT CASSPDIMNTEAFF
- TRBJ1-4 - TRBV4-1 TGCGCCAGCAGCCAGGGGGGAGATGAAAAACTGTTTTTT CASSQGGDEKLFF
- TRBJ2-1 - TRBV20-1 TGCAGTGCCAGTACAATCGCGGGGGCCAACTACAATGAGCAGTTCTTC CSASTIAGANYNEQFF
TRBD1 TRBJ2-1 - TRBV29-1 TGCAGCTCGCGGGACAGGATAAGGAATGAGCAGTTCTTC CSSRDRIRNEQFF
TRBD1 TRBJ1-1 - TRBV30 TGTGCCTGGAGTCTAGGGGGACAGGGGGCGGTCTCTTTCTTT CAWSLGGQGAVSFF